This T cell receptor (beta chain) was sequenced in a study of T-cell memory formation after mild COVID-19. The study's findings and limits: CD4+ contracting clones were mainly CM and EM; CD8+ ones, EMRA. Day 37-peaking second-wave clones had unconfirmed SARS-CoV-2 specificity.

Notes on this clonotype: The antigen is undetermined.

Trimming shortened V by 1 base and J by 0 bases, and 6 bases separated the two germline ends. The CDR3 is made up of 14 amino acids. TCRdb analysed the 5' RACE reads with MiXCR anew, one entry per CDR3 protein. The sample lists almost 250,000 distinct CDR3 sequences, over 15% seen once, with around 2.2% in the top ten. Sequenced sample: PBMCs or a T cell subset sorted from them (not recorded which). This TCR derives from an adult woman who had mild COVID-19 (a few samples of this study predate the infection). Cell type and time point are not known. The chain joins TRBV12-3 or TRBV12-4 to TRBJ1-1; the D is unclear. CDR3: CASSLVQVNTEAFF. As DNA, the CDR3 is TGTGCCAGCAGTTTAGTGCAGGTGAACACTGAAGCTTTCTTT.